This T cell receptor beta chain was profiled in a study of siplizumab effects on memory and regulatory T cells. Overall study findings and caveats: Proliferating siplizumab-culture Tregs lacked confirmation of suppressive function. Significantly reduced by siplizumab was the cumulative frequency of alloreactive sequences, namely those traceable to unstimulated CD4+ memory cells.

Approximately 93,000 TCR templates per sample were assayed. This table comes from immunoSEQ multiplex PCR, and its TCRdb copy is limited to in-frame clones, with some not included. The repertoire holds over 70,000 clones, with approximately 90% as singletons. This clone was picked up one time. The target antigen is unknown. With 0 bases removed from V and 2 bases from J, the gap between germline ends came to 8 bases. The CDR3 is 15 amino acids. Germline CDR1 and CDR2: MGHRA and YSYEKL. This sequence originates from a human donor in good health. The rearrangement uses TRBV4-1 and TRBJ2-1; D may be TRBD2 (5 bases). Sequencing was carried out using CD4+ T cells sorted from blood. CDR3 sequence reads: CASSQDSGPYNEQFF. Written as DNA, the CDR3 is TGCGCCAGCAGCCAAGACAGCGGACCCTACAATGAGCAGTTCTTC.